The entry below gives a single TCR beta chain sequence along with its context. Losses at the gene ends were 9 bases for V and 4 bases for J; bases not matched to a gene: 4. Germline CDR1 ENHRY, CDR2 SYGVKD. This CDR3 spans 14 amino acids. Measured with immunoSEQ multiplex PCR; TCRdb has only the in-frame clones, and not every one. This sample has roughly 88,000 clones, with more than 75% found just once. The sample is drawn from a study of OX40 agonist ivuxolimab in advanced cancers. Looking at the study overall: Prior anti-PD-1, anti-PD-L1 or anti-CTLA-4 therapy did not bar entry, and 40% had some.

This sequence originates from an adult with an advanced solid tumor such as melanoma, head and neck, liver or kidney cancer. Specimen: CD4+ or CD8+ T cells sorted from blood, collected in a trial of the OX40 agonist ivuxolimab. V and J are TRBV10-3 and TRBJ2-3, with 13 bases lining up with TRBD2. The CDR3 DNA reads TGTGCCATGGGGACTAGCGGGATATCAGATACGCAGTATTTT. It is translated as CAMGTSGISDTQYF.